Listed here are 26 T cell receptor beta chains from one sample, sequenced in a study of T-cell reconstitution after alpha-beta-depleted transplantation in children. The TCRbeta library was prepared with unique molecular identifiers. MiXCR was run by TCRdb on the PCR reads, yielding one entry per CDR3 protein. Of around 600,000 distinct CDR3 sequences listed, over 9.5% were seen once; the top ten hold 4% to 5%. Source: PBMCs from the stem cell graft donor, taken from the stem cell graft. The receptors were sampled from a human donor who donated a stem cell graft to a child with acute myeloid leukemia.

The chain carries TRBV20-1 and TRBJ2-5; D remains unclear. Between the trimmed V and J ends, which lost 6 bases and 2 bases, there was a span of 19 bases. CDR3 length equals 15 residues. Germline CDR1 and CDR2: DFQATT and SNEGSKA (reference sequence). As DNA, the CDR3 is TGCAGTGCCCCCGGCATGTCGGGCCTACAAGAGACCCAGTACTTC. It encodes CSAPGMSGLQETQYF.

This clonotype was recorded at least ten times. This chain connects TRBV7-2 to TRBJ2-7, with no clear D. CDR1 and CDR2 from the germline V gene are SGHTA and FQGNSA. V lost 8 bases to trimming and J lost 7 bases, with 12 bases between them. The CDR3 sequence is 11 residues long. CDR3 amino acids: CASASLREQYF. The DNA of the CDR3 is TGTGCCAGCGCCAGTCTTCGTGAGCAGTACTTC.

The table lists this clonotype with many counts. This CDR3 reads CAISVDRNTEAFF. CDR3 DNA sequence: TGTGCCATCAGTGTGGACAGAAACACTGAAGCTTTCTTT. The chain recombines TRBV10-3 with TRBJ1-1; weak D call: TRBD1 (6 bases). The length of the CDR3 is 13 residues. Trimming removed 4 bases from V and 2 bases from J, with 8 bases in between. The germline V gene encodes CDR1 ENHRY and CDR2 SYGVKD.

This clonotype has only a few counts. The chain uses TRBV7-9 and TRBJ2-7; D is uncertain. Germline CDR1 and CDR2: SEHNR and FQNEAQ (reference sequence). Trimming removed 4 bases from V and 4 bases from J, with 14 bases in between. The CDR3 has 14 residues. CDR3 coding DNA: TGTGCCAGCAGCTCCCCAGGTCAGGATTACGAGCAGTACTTC. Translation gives CASSSPGQDYEQYF.

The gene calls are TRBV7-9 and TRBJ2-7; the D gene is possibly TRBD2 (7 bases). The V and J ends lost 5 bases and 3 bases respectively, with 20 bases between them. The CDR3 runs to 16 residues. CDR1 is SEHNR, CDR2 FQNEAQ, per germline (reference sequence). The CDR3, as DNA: TGTGCCAGCAGCCGCCTGGGGGGGCGAGGTGGCTACGAGCAGTACTTC. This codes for CASSRLGGRGGYEQYF.

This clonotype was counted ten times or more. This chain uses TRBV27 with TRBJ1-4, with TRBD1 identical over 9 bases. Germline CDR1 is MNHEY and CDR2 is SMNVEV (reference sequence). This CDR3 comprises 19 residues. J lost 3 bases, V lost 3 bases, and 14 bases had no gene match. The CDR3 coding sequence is TGTGCCAGCAGTTTCCAACAACAGGGGGCGAGGACATCTAATGAAAAACTGTTTTTT. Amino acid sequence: CASSFQQQGARTSNEKLFF.

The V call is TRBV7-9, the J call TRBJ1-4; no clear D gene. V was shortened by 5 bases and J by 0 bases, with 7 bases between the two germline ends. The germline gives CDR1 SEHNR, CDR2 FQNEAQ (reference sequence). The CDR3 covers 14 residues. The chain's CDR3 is CASSPRSTNEKLFF. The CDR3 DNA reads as TGTGCCAGCAGCCCCCGGTCAACTAATGAAAAACTGTTTTTT.

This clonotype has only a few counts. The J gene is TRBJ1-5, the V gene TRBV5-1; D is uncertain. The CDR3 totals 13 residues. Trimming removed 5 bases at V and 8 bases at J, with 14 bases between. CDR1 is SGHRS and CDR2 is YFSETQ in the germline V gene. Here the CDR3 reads CASSLWGGEPQHF. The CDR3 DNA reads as TGCGCCAGCAGTCTTTGGGGTGGGGAGCCCCAGCATTTT.

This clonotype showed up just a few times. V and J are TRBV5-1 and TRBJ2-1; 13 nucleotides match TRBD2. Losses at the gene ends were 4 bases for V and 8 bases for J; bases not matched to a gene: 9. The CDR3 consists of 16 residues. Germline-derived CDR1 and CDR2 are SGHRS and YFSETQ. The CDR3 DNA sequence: TGCGCCAGCAGCAGTCCGGGACTAGCGGGATTGGATGAGCAGTTCTTC. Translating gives CASSSPGLAGLDEQFF.

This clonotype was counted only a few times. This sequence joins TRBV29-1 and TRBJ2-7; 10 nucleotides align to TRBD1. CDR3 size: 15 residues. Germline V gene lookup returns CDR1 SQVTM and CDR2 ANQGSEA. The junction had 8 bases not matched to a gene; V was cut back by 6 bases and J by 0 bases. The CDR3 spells CSVQRGQGISYEQYF. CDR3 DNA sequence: TGCAGCGTCCAGAGGGGACAGGGGATCTCCTACGAGCAGTACTTC.

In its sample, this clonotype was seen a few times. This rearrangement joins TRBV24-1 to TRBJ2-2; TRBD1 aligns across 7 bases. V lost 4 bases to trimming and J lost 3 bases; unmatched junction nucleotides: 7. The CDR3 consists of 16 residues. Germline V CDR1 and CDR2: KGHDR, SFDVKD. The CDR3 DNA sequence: TGTGCCACCAGTGACCGTGACAGGGCGGACACCGGGGAGCTGTTTTTT. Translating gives CATSDRDRADTGELFF.

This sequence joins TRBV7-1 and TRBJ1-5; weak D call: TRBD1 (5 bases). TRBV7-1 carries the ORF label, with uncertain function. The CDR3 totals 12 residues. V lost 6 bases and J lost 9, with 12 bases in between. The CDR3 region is CASSLRVLPQHF. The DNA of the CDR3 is TGTGCCAGCAGTCTCAGGGTCCTGCCCCAGCATTTT.

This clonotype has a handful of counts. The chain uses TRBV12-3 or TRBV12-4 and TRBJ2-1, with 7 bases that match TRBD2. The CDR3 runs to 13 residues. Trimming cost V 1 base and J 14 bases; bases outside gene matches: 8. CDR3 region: CASSLGGEGREFF. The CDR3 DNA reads TGTGCCAGCAGTTTAGGAGGGGAGGGGCGAGAGTTCTTC.

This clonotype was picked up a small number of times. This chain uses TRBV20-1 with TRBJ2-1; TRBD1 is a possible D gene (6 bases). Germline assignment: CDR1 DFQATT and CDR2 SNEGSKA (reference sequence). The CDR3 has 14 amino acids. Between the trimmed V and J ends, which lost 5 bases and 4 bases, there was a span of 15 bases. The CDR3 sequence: CSAASGVGYNEQFF. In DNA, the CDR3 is TGCAGTGCTGCCTCAGGGGTGGGATACAATGAGCAGTTCTTC.

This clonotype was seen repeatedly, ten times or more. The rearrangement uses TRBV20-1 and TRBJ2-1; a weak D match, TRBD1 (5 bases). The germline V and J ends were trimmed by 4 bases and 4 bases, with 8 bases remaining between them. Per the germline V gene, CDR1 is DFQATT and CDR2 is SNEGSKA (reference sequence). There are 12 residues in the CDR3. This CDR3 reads CSAIDRYNEQFF. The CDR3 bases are TGCAGTGCTATAGACAGATACAATGAGCAGTTCTTC.

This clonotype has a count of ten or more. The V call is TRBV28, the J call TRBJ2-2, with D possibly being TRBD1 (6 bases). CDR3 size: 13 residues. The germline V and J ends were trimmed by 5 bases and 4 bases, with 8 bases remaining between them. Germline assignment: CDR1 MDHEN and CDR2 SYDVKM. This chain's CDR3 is CASSQGSTGELFF. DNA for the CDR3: TGTGCCAGCAGTCAGGGGAGCACCGGGGAGCTGTTTTTT.

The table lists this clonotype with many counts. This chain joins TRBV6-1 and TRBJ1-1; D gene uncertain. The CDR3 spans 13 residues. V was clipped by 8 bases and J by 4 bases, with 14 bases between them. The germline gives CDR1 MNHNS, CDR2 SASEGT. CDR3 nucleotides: TGTGCCAGCCGGCTTGAGGCTTTCACTGAAGCTTTCTTT. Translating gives CASRLEAFTEAFF.

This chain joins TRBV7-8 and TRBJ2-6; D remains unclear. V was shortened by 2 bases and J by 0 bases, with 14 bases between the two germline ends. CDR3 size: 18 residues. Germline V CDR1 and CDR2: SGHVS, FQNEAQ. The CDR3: CASSLNAVRPSGANVLTF. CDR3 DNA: TGTGCCAGCAGCTTAAACGCCGTACGGCCCTCTGGGGCCAACGTCCTGACTTTC.

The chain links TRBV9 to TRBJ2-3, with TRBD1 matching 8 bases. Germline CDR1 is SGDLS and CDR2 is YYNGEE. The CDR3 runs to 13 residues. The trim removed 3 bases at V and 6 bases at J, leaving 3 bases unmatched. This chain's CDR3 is CASSADRDDTQYF. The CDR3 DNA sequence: TGTGCCAGCAGCGCGGACAGGGATGATACGCAGTATTTT.

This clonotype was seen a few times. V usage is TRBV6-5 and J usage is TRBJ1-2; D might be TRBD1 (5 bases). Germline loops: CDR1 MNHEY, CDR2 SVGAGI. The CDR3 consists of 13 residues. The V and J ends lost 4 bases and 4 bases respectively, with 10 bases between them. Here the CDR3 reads CASSSGTLYGYTF. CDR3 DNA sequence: TGTGCCAGCAGTTCAGGGACCCTCTATGGCTACACCTTC.

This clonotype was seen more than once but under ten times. The CDR3 here is CASSQSGLAGSYNEQFF. CDR3 nucleotide sequence: TGCGCCAGCAGCCAAAGTGGCCTAGCGGGCTCCTACAATGAGCAGTTCTTC. The chain has TRBV4-3 and TRBJ2-1; TRBD2 aligns across 8 bases. The CDR3 extends over 17 amino acids. Trimming cost V 2 bases and J 0 bases; bases outside gene matches: 6. Germline loops: CDR1 LGHNA, CDR2 YSLEER.

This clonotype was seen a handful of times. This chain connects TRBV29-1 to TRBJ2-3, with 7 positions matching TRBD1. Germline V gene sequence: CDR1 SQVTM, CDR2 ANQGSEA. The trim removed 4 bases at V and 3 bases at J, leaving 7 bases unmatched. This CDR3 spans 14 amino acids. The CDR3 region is CSVAKGAVTDTQYF. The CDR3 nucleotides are TGCAGCGTTGCTAAGGGGGCCGTGACAGATACGCAGTATTTT.

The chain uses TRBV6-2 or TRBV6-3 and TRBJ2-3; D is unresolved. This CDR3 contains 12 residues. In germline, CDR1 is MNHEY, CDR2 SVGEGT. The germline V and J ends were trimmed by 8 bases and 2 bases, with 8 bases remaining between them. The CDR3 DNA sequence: TGTGCCAGCCAGCGACCCACAGATACGCAGTATTTT. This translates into CASQRPTDTQYF.

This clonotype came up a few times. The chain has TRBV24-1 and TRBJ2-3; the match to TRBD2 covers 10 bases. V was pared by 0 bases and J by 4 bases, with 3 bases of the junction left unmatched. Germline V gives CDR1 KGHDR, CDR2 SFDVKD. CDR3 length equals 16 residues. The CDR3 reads CATSDLEREGSDTQYF. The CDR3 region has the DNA TGTGCCACCAGTGATTTGGAGCGGGAGGGCTCAGATACGCAGTATTTT.

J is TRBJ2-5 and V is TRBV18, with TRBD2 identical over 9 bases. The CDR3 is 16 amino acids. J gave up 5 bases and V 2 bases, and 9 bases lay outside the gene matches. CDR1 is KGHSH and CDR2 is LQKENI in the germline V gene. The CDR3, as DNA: TGTGCCAGCTCACCAAGAACGGTAGCGGGAGAGGAGACCCAGTACTTC. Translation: CASSPRTVAGEETQYF.

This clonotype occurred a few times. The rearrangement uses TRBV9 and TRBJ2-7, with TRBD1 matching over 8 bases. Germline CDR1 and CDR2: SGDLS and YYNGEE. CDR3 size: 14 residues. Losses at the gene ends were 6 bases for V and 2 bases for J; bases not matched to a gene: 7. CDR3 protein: CASTGQGFPYEQYF. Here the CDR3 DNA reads TGTGCCAGCACCGGACAGGGTTTCCCCTACGAGCAGTACTTC.